This TCR beta chain was documented in a study of shared clonotypes between healthy human individuals. Study-wide results and caveats: All-four-donor shared clonotypes had higher generation probabilities than non-shared clonotypes did. Four donors shared about 4.5% of their naive CD4 clonotypes. Despite large depth, sorted-subset datasets appeared incompletely sequenced.

This table comes from immunoSEQ multiplex PCR, and its TCRdb copy is limited to in-frame clones, with some not included. The profile shows some 2,100,000 clones, approximately 94% of them singletons. V lost 1 base, J lost 2 bases, and 11 bases lay in between. Germline lookup yields CDR1 MGHRA and CDR2 YSYEKL. This CDR3 region has 15 residues. Comment on this clone: Antigen: not known.

Naive CD8 cells lacked CD45RO, underwent positive selection for CCR7 and left out terminally differentiated effector memory CD45RA+ cells. The genes are TRBV4-1 and TRBJ2-5, with D uncertain. Material: naive CD8+ T cells from PBMCs. The sequence was collected from a man younger than 35 in good health. Some clones in this sample may be carry-over from other donors' samples. In nucleotides, the CDR3 is TGCGCCAGCAGCCAAGTCCAGTGGGATCAAGAGACCCAGTACTTC. Protein product: CASSQVQWDQETQYF.